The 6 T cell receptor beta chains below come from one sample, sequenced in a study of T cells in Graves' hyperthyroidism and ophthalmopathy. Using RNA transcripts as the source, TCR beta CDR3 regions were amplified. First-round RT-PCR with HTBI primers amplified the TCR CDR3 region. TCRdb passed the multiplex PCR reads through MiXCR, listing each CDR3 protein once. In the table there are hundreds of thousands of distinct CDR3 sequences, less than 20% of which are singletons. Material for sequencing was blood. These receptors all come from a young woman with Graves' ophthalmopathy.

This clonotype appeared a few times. CDR3 residues: CASSLLADNEQFF. CDR3 sequence (DNA): TGTGCCAGCAGCTTACTAGCAGACAATGAGCAGTTCTTC. The chain couples TRBV7-3 to TRBJ2-1; a weak D match, TRBD2 (5 bases). Germline V lookup: CDR1 SGHTA, CDR2 FQGTGA. V dropped 2 bases and J dropped 5 bases, with 7 bases sitting between them. The CDR3 sequence is 13 residues long.

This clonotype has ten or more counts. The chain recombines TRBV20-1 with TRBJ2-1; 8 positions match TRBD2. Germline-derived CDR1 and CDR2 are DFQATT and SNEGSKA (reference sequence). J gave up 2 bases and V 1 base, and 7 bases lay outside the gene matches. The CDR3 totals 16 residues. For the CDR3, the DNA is TGCAGTGCTAGAGGGATAAGCGGGAGTGCCTACAATGAGCAGTTCTTC. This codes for CSARGISGSAYNEQFF.

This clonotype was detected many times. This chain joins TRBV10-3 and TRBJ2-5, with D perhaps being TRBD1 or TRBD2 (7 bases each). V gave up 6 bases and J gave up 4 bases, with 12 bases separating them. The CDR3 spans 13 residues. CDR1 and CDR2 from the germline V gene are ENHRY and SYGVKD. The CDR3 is CAIRGRGGETQYF. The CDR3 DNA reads TGTGCCATCAGAGGCAGGGGGGGAGAGACCCAGTACTTC.

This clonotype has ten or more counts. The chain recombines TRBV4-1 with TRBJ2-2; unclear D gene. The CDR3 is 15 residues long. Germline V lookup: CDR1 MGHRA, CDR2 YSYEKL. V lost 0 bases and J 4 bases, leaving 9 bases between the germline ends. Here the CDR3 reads CASSQDRLITGELFF. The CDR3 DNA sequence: TGCGCCAGCAGCCAAGATCGTCTGATCACCGGGGAGCTGTTTTTT.

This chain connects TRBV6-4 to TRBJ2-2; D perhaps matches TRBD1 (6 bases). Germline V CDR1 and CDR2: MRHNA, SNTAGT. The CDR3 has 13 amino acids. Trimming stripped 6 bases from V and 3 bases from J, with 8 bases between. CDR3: CASSPGDTGELFF. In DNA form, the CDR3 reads TGTGCCAGCAGCCCAGGGGACACCGGGGAGCTGTTTTTT.

As DNA, the CDR3 is TGTGCCAGCAGTTCCAGGGCAAACTATGGCTACACCTTC. As protein: CASSSRANYGYTF. The V gene is TRBV6-9, the J gene TRBJ1-2, with D possibly being TRBD1 (5 bases). V lost 4 bases and J lost 2, with 8 bases in between. Germline CDR1 and CDR2: MNHGY and SVAAGI. CDR3 length: 13 residues.